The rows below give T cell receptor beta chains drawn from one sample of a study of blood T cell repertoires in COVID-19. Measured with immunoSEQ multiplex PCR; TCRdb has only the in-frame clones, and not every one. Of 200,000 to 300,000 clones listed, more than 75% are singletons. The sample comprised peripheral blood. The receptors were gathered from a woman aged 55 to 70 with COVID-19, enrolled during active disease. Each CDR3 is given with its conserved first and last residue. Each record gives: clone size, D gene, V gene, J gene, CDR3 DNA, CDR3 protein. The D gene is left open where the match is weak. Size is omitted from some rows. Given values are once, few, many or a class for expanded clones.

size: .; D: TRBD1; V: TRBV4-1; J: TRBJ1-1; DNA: TGCGCCAGCAGACGCTTGGACAGGGACGGCACTGAAGCTTTCTTT; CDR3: CASRRLDRDGTEAFF
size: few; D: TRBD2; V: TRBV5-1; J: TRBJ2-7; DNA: TGCGCCAGGAAGCGGGAGAGGAGCTCCTACGAGCAGTACTTC; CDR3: CARKRERSSYEQYF
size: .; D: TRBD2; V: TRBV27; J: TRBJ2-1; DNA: TGTGCCAGCAGCCCTGGGAATAGCGGGAGGGTAGGATACAATGAGCAGTTCTTC; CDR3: CASSPGNSGRVGYNEQFF
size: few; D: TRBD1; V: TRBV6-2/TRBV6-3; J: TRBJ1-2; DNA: TGTGCCAGCAGCACTCGACAGGGGGTCTATGGCTACACCTTC; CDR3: CASSTRQGVYGYTF
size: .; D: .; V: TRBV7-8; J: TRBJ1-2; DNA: TGTGCCAGCAGCCCCTTGCCAGGTCGCCCTCAGGATGGCTACACCTTC; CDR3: CASSPLPGRPQDGYTF
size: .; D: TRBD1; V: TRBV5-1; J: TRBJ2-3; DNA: TGCGCCAGCAGCTTGGAGACAGGGTTCGATACGCAGTATTTT; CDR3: CASSLETGFDTQYF
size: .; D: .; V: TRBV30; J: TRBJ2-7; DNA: TGTGCCTCCCGGAGGGGCCGGAGCTCCTACGAGCAGTACTTC; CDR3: CASRRGRSSYEQYF
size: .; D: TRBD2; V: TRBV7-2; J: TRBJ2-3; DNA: TGTGCCAGCAGCATCAAACTAGCGGGAGCCGTTCGCACAGATACGCAGTATTTT; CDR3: CASSIKLAGAVRTDTQYF
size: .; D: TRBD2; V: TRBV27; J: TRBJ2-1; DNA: TGTGCCAGCAGTTCCGGACTAGCGGACAATGAGCAGTTCTTC; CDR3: CASSSGLADNEQFF
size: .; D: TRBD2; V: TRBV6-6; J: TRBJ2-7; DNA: TGTGCCTCCGTAGGTGCAGGGAGGGTGTACGAGCAGTACTTC; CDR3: CASVGAGRVYEQYF
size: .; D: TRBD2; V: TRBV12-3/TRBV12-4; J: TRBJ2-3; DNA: TGTGCCAGCAGTCACACTAGCGGGGGCAAGTATTTT; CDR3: CASSHTSGGKYF
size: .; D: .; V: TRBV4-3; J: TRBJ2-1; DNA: TGCGCCAGCAGCCGGCATGTGGCGACTGTCGACGTCAATGAGCAGTTCTTC; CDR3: CASSRHVATVDVNEQFF
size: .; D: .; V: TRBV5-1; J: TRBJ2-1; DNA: TGCGCCAGCAGCCCCGGGGTTTTGGCAGCGGACTTCTACAATGAGCAGTTCTTC; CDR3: CASSPGVLAADFYNEQFF